This T cell receptor (beta chain) was recorded in a study of T-cell reconstitution after alpha-beta-depleted transplantation in children (dated by TCRdb to the mid-2010s). Regarding the research as a whole: Using TCR repertoire profiling, the study quantitatively followed how T-cell immune reconstitution unfolded in children after TCRalphabeta/CD19-depleted allogeneic hematopoietic cell transplantation.

The meaning of the sample's treatment or condition label: allogeneic hematopoietic cell transplantation with graft depleted of TCRalphabeta T cells and CD19 B cells. The transplant recipients were children given TCRalphabeta/CD19-depleted allogeneic hematopoietic cell grafts. Libraries were prepared through PCR. The run used an Illumina HiSeq 2500. TCR libraries were prepared with molecular barcoding, using unique molecular identifiers to normalize TCRbeta repertoire quantification. The raw public data were reprocessed by TCRdb itself: fastp quality trimming at Q25, MiXCR clonotype calling, in-frame beta chains only. CDR3 protein sequences are deduplicated, and each keeps its most common genes and DNA. The sample table shows just under 350,000 distinct CDR3 sequences, and under 20% are seen once. The ten largest make up roughly two fifths of the sample. This clonotype was recorded a few times. Its binding antigen is unknown. Per-base quality was not reported, and no clone a single base away is much larger than it.

The CDR3 sequence holds 14 residues, the cysteine and phenylalanine included. Of all the DNA, just the CDR3 is kept, 42 bases in frame from base 1. Relative to germline, V is missing 4 bases and J is missing 8 bases, with 10 bases of the junction outside any gene match. CDR1 SEHNR and CDR2 FQNEAQ were looked up in the germline V gene (reference sequence). Findings and caveats that apply to the study as a whole: Apparently early alphabetaT-cell count recovery about two months after transplant reportedly relied on only several hundred rapidly expanded clones derived from non-depleted graft cells. The high TCRbeta diversity at day 60 in some patients was ascribed to recipient T cells and intrathymic progenitors that had survived conditioning. The frequencies of hyperexpanded clones fell over the following months, and after one year, T-cell counts and TCRbeta diversity were mostly attributed to newly produced T cells.

The material was PBMCs, mostly from graft donor cells, obtained 360 days after TCRalphabeta/CD19-depleted stem cell transplant. The sequence came from a male patient between 2 and 10 years old who had a stem cell transplant for acute lymphoblastic leukemia, so the T cells may come from the graft donor. The chain is made from TRBV7-9 and TRBJ1-1; 7 middle bases align to TRBD1. The CDR3 here reads CASSSLTGDSEAFF. The DNA sequence is as follows: TGTGCCAGCAGCTCGTTAACAGGGGATAGCGAAGCTTTCTTT.